What follows are 11 T cell receptor beta chains derived from one specimen sequenced in a study of CD8+ T cells in alopecia areata. The treatment here: oral pan-JAK inhibitor, 5-10 mg twice daily. Extracted RNA was reverse transcribed into cDNA, the sequencing template. The method was immunoSEQ multiplex PCR; TCRdb's version includes in-frame clones alone and lacks a portion of them. The repertoire holds some 110,000 clones, with 50% to 75% as singletons. The sample was CD8+ T cells sorted from blood, taken at week 24, from a patient treated with tofacitinib. The source of these receptors is a human donor with alopecia areata.

V gene TRBV25-1 combines with J gene TRBJ1-2; 11 bases are shared with TRBD1. The CDR3 sequence is 15 residues long. The V gene's germline CDR1 is MGHDK and CDR2 SYGVNS. The trim removed 3 bases at V and 4 bases at J, leaving 4 bases unmatched. The CDR3 sequence: CASSEGDRGIYGYTF. CDR3 nucleotide sequence: TGTGCCAGCAGTGAGGGGGACAGGGGGATCTATGGCTACACCTTC.

Here the CDR3 DNA reads TGTGCTAGTGGTTTGATGGCTGAGGAGCAGTTCTTC. Protein sequence: CASGLMAEEQFF. The chain combines TRBV12-5 with TRBJ2-1; D ambiguous. Per germline, CDR1 LGHNT and CDR2 FRNRAP. CDR3 length equals 12 residues. The V and J ends lost 2 bases and 10 bases respectively, with 9 bases between them.

The chain employs TRBV7-2 and TRBJ2-2; D might be TRBD1 (6 bases). CDR1 and CDR2 from the germline V gene are SGHTA and FQGNSA. With 1 base removed from V and 1 base from J, the gap between germline ends came to 10 bases. The CDR3 length is 16 residues. In DNA, the CDR3 is TGTGCCAGCAGCTTAGTCTTACAGGGGAACACCGGGGAGCTGTTTTTT. This encodes CASSLVLQGNTGELFF. Filled out from reference TRBV7-2 and TRBJ2-2, the complete variable domain reads GAGVSQSPSNKVTEKGKDVELRCDPISGHTALYWYRQSLGQGLEFLIYFQGNSAPDKSGLPSDRFSAERTGGSVSTLTIQRTQQEDSAVYLCASSLVLQGNTGELFFGEGSRLTVL.

About this clone itself: Since a much larger clone is just one base distant, this may be a read error. The chain joins TRBV27 to TRBJ2-7; D gene uncertain. CDR1 and CDR2 from the germline V gene are MNHEY and SMNVEV (reference sequence). CDR3 length: 12 residues. The V and J ends lost 6 bases and 0 bases respectively, with 6 bases between them. The CDR3: CASSHSSYEQYF. CDR3 nucleotides: TGTGCCAGCAGCCATAGCTCCTACGAGCAGTACTTC.

The V and J genes are TRBV27 and TRBJ1-6; TRBD1 matches at 8 bases. With 10 bases clipped from V and 10 bases from J, the junction kept 9 bases outside the gene matches. The CDR3 sequence is 13 residues long. Germline V gene sequence: CDR1 MNHEY, CDR2 SMNVEV (reference sequence). The CDR3 is CATSQGVGSPLHF. DNA for the CDR3: TGTGCCACCTCACAGGGGGTCGGATCACCCCTCCACTTT.

This chain uses TRBV7-8 with TRBJ2-5, with 9 bases lining up with TRBD1. J lost 5 bases, V lost 4 bases, and 8 bases had no gene match. CDR3 length equals 15 residues. Germline V CDR1 and CDR2: SGHVS, FQNEAQ. Written as DNA, the CDR3 is TGTGCCAGCAGCTACGGGACAGGGAAGGGGGAGACCCAGTACTTC. Translated, it gives CASSYGTGKGETQYF.

This clone has more than one count but fewer than ten. The genes are TRBV6-5 and TRBJ2-1, with 7 bases fitting TRBD1. The CDR3 totals 13 residues. Per germline, CDR1 MNHEY and CDR2 SVGAGI. Trimming at V came to 5 bases and at J to 5 bases, leaving 3 bases not matched to a gene. DNA of the CDR3: TGTGCCAGCAGTGGGACAGTAGACAATGAGCAGTTCTTC. It specifies CASSGTVDNEQFF.

This clone appeared a few times. Written as DNA, the CDR3 is TGCGCCAGCAGCCAAGTTTGGGAGGATGAGCAGTTCTTC. Protein product: CASSQVWEDEQFF. The rearrangement joins TRBV4-1 to TRBJ2-1, with D maybe TRBD2 (6 bases). CDR3 length equals 13 residues. Germline CDR1 is MGHRA and CDR2 is YSYEKL. The V gene lost 1 base and the J gene lost 8 bases, with 9 bases spanning the gap.

V usage is TRBV2 and J usage is TRBJ1-5; D might be TRBD1 (6 bases). CDR1 is SNHLY and CDR2 is FYNNEI in the germline V gene. Trimming cost V 0 bases and J 2 bases, with 14 bases left between them. The CDR3 length is 17 residues. CDR3 DNA sequence: TGTGCCAGCAGTGAAGCGTACGGGGGGCTGGGCAATCAGCCCCAGCATTTT. This gives the protein CASSEAYGGLGNQPQHF.

V gene TRBV7-9 combines with J gene TRBJ2-5; a weak D match, TRBD1 (5 bases). The CDR3 sequence is 15 residues long. Trimming stripped 5 bases from V and 2 bases from J, with 15 bases between. Looked up from germline, CDR1 is SEHNR and CDR2 is FQNEAQ (reference sequence). The CDR3 DNA reads as TGTGCCAGCAGCCCGCCGACAGATATTCAAGAGACCCAGTACTTC. Its translation: CASSPPTDIQETQYF.

J is TRBJ2-7 and V is TRBV5-1, with D hard to call. Germline V lookup: CDR1 SGHRS, CDR2 YFSETQ. The CDR3 contains 12 residues. V was pared by 0 bases and J by 7 bases, with 8 bases between. The CDR3 nucleotides read TGCGCCAGCAGCTTGGAGGGCTTAGAGCAGTACTTC. Its translation: CASSLEGLEQYF.